The 4 T cell receptor beta chains reported below all come from one sample, sequenced in a study of spatial heterogeneity in lung cancer. As to time point: blood at routine non-recurrence follow-up after resection. TCRdb redid the calling of the 5' RACE reads with MiXCR, one entry per CDR3 protein. The repertoire holds 20,000 to 30,000 distinct CDR3 sequences, 8.5% to 10% seen once, with about 20% in the top ten. Sequencing used PBMCs, obtained at follow-up. These receptor sequences come from a male donor with early-stage non-small cell lung cancer.

The chain recombines TRBV5-6 with TRBJ2-7; 9 bases are shared with TRBD1. The CDR3 contains 13 residues. V trimming: 4 bases; J trimming: 3 bases; junction bases outside the gene matches: 2. Germline CDR1 SGHDT, CDR2 YYEEEE. The chain's CDR3 is CASSAGQGYEQYF. For the CDR3, the DNA is TGTGCCAGCAGCGCGGGACAGGGCTACGAGCAGTACTTC. Supplemented by reference TRBV5-6 and TRBJ2-7, the full variable domain reads DAGVTQSPTHLIKTRGQQVTLRCSPKSGHDTVSWYQQALGQGPQFIFQYYEEEERQRGNFPDRFSGHQFPNYSSELNVNALLLGDSALYLCASSAGQGYEQYFGPGTRLTVT.

The chain recombines TRBV6-2 or TRBV6-3 with TRBJ2-5, with no clear D. Deletions cut 5 bases from V and 5 bases from J, with 9 bases between. The CDR3 loop spans 12 amino acids. The germline V gene encodes CDR1 MNHEY and CDR2 SVGEGT. CDR3 amino acids: CASSPLSETQYF. The CDR3 DNA sequence: TGTGCCAGCAGTCCCCTGTCCGAGACCCAGTACTTC.

This clonotype was seen more than once but under ten times. This sequence joins TRBV4-3 and TRBJ2-1; 7 bases fit TRBD2. There are 17 residues in the CDR3. Germline CDR1 LGHNA, CDR2 YSLEER. V lost 1 base, J lost 1 base, and 7 bases stayed unmatched. CDR3 bases: TGCGCCAGCAGCCAAGCCCTGGGGGGGGTATCCTACAATGAGCAGTTCTTC. This translates into CASSQALGGVSYNEQFF.

This clonotype was seen a handful of times. J is TRBJ2-6 and V is TRBV27, with 9 bases matching TRBD1. The length of the CDR3 is 17 residues. Per the germline V gene, CDR1 is MNHEY and CDR2 is SMNVEV (reference sequence). Trimming took 5 bases from V and 0 from J; bases not matched to a gene: 5. CDR3 loop: CASSGGQGLSGANVLTF. The CDR3 coding sequence is TGTGCCAGCAGTGGGGGACAGGGCCTCTCTGGGGCCAACGTCCTGACTTTC. The whole variable domain, remainder taken from reference TRBV27 and TRBJ2-6, is EAQVTQNPRYLITVTGKKLTVTCSQNMNHEYMSWYRQDPGLGLRQIYYSMNVEVTDKGDVPEGYKVSRKEKRNFPLILESPSPNQTSLYFCASSGGQGLSGANVLTFGAGSRLTVL.